This T cell receptor beta chain stems from a study of beta chain features in type 1 diabetes (dated by TCRdb to about 2018). For the wider study: No differences in mean age, gender distribution, total cell number or subset yield were found between patients and healthy donors. Across all samples, 107,917,701 sorted cells were examined, and cell number per subset correlated strongly with RNA yield. The study compared TCRB repertoires of sorted circulating CD4+ T cell subsets between recently diagnosed type 1 diabetes patients and matched healthy donors. Regulatory and stem cell-like memory subsets were obtained from only 8 patients and roughly 8 healthy donors, while naive and central memory subsets were obtained from all 30 or so donors.

Trimming takes 3 bases off V and 7 bases off J; junction bases not matched to a gene: 6. Reading the germline V gene gives CDR1 KGHSH and CDR2 LQKENI. The CDR3 runs 15 amino acids, cysteine and phenylalanine included. The read is trimmed to its CDR3 DNA, 45 bases read in frame from base 1. This clone appeared a few times. The specificity of this receptor is unknown. Per-nucleotide qualities are absent, and no much larger clonotype sits a single base away. A single peripheral blood draw of approximately 100 mL on average was collected from each donor into heparinised tubes. A BD FACSAria II and a panel including CD45RO, CCR7, CD25, CD127, CD95 and CD27 were used to sort naive, central memory, regulatory and stem cell-like memory CD4+ T cells. A purity above 98% was achieved for all sorted populations. Right away, PBMCs were isolated by Lymphoprep density gradient centrifugation and were stained directly, with no culture step. So that batch effects would be minimized, each experiment stained and sorted samples in pairs, pairing one healthy donor with one patient.

Broader findings and caveats from the paper: The naive, central memory and regulatory TCRB repertoires appeared to resemble one another more closely among patients than among healthy donors. Because the HLA sub-analyses included only small numbers of individuals, any influence of HLA type on TCRB rearrangement was left unresolved. Fewer insertions and more nucleotide deletions at VDJ recombination sites were observed in patients with type 1 diabetes, implying thymic rearrangement abnormalities. PCR may preferentially amplify shorter templates, but because patient and control samples were amplified and corrected together, any resulting skew would affect both groups equally. Because cDNA rather than genomic DNA was sequenced, highly expressing activated cells could have been over-represented, although no difference in activation and CD3 levels was found between groups. A moderate but significant shortening of TCRB CDR3 length was observed in type 1 diabetes patients in all four CD4+ subsets.

All of the isolated RNA was reverse transcribed with the High Capacity cDNA Reverse Transcription Kit, so expressed TCRB transcripts were sequenced. Deep immunoSEQ sequencing was performed on naive, central memory and regulatory T cell samples, with an average of roughly 3.3 million total reads per sample. Sorted cells were lysed in RLT buffer, and RNA was extracted using DNase-treated RNeasy Micro or Mini kits according to cell number. Each cell subset was processed on its own to prevent cross-contamination, while patient and healthy donor samples were processed together. TCRB sequences were amplified from cDNA with the immunoSEQ multiplex PCR, producing 87-bp fragments spanning the CDR3 region. Amplicons were sequenced on the Illumina HiSeq platform. On the study's bioinformatics: Synthetic template baselines were used to correct PCR bias computationally, reads within Hamming distance 2 were collapsed, and singletons that could not be merged were discarded. Reads were aligned against IMGT to assign V, D and J genes, CDR3 length and insertions or deletions at six rearrangement sites. Within each subset, clonotype counts were normalized to the number of sorted cells before true diversity and Gini coefficients were calculated with the tcR R package. Repertoire sharing was quantified using the overlap coefficient calculated on TCRB nucleotide sequences. Out-of-frame TCRB sequences from naive cells were analyzed to stand in for the pre-selection repertoire. TCRdb carries this immuneACCESS record with in-frame sequences only. Its versions omit some clonotypes, under half of them owing to an unresolved V gene in the studies checked, with the rest unexplained. V and J calls and clone size are given by that table; D and trimming were obtained from the DNA. The sample yields 600,000 to 700,000 clones; around 15% were counted once. About 0.02% of the sample comes from the top ten.

The sequencing input was naive CD4+ T cells from blood. Taken with the paper, the label for cell subset or site translates to: true naive CD4+ T cells. The TCR was taken from a man aged 18 to 35 with type 1 diabetes. The chain is encoded by TRBV18 joined to TRBJ2-1; 10 bases in the junction line up with TRBD2. Here is the DNA: TGTGCCAGCTCACCCACTAGCGGGGTTTTGAATGAGCAGTTCTTC. Its coded protein is CASSPTSGVLNEQFF.